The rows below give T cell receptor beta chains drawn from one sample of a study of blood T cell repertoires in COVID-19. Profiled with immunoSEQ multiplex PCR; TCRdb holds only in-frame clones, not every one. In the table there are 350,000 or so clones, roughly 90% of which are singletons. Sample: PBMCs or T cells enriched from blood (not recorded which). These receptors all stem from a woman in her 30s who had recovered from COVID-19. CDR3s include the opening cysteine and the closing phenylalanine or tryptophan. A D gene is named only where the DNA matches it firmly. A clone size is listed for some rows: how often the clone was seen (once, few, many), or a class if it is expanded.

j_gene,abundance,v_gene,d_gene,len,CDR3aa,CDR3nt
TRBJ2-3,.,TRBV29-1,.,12,CSVGTGIGTQYF,TGCAGCGTCGGAACAGGGATTGGTACGCAGTATTTT
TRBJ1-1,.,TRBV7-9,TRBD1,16,CASSPGTGVGNTEAFF,TGTGCCAGCAGCCCCGGGACAGGGGTCGGGAACACTGAAGCTTTCTTT
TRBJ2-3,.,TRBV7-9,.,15,CASSPRDTSTDTQYF,TGTGCCAGCAGCCCTAGGGACACGAGCACAGATACGCAGTATTTT
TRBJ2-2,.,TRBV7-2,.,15,CASSPQRTNTGELFF,TGTGCCAGCAGCCCCCAGCGGACGAACACCGGGGAGCTGTTTTTT
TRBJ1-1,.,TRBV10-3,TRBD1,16,CAISQGQGAKVTEAFF,TGTGCCATCAGTCAGGGACAGGGGGCGAAAGTCACTGAAGCTTTCTTT
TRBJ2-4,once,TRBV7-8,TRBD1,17,CASSFTSVGGQKNIQYF,TGTGCCAGCAGCTTCACCTCAGTAGGGGGCCAGAAAAACATTCAGTACTTC
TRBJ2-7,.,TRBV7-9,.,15,CASPPRDTRTYEQYF,TGTGCCAGCCCGCCCCGGGACACGCGGACCTACGAGCAGTACTTC
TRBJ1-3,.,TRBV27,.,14,CASSFRGTGNTIYF,TGTGCCAGCAGTTTTCGGGGAACTGGAAACACCATATATTTT
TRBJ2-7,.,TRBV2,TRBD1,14,CASSAGTGLYEQYF,TGTGCCAGCAGCGCCGGGACAGGGCTCTACGAGCAGTACTTC
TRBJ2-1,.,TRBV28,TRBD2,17,CASSPANWGLADNEQFF,TGTGCCAGCAGCCCCGCAAACTGGGGACTAGCGGACAATGAGCAGTTCTTC
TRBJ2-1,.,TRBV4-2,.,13,CASSQDRSGEQFF,TGTGCCAGCAGCCAAGATCGATCGGGTGAGCAGTTCTTC
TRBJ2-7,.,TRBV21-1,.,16,CASSKNWTRCSYEQYF,TGTGCCAGCAGCAAAAACTGGACAAGATGCTCCTACGAGCAGTACTTC
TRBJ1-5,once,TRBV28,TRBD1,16,CAIGKDRGLGSQPQHF,TGTGCCATAGGGAAGGACAGGGGGCTAGGGAGTCAGCCCCAGCATTTT